Detailed here is one T cell receptor (beta chain). Antigen unknown. The CDR3 length is 15 residues. Unmatched junction bases numbered 2, after V lost 1 base and J lost 1 base. The V gene's germline CDR1 is LGHDT and CDR2 YNNKEL (reference sequence). The entry originates in a study of T cell responses to AZD1222 COVID-19 vaccine. Notes on the study in general: Regions left unmutated in variants are reportedly the target of nearly half of spike-specific TCRs.

The method was immunoSEQ multiplex PCR; TCRdb's version includes in-frame clones alone and lacks a portion of them. The profile shows 150,000 or so clones, more than 90% of them singletons. Specimen: peripheral blood, collected on day 0 of AZD1222 vaccination. The clonotype comes from an adult in good health. The chain combines TRBV3-1 (or the pseudogene TRBV3-2) with TRBJ1-2, with TRBD1 matching 8 bases. CDR3 bases: TGTGCCAGCAGCCAAGTACAGGGGGGTAACTATGGCTACACCTTC. Translated: CASSQVQGGNYGYTF.